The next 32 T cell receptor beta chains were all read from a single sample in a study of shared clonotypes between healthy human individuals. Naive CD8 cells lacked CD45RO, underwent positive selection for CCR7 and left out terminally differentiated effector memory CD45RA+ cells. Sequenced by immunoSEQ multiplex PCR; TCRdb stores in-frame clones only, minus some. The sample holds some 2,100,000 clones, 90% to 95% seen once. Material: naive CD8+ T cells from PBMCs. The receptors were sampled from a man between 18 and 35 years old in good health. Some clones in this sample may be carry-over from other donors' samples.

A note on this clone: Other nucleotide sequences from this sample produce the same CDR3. CDR3 sequence: CASSYGMNTEAFF. As DNA, the CDR3 is TGTGCCAGCAGTTACGGAATGAACACTGAAGCTTTCTTT. This chain joins TRBV6-5 and TRBJ1-1; D is ambiguous. The CDR3 extends over 13 amino acids. Germline V gene data show CDR1 as MNHEY and CDR2 as SVGAGI. V lost 2 bases and J lost 0, with 4 bases in between.

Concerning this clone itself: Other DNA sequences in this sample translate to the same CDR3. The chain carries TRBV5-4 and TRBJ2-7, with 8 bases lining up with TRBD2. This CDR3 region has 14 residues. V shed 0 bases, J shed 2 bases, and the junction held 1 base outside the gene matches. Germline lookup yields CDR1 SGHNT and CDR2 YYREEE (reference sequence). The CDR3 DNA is TGTGCCAGCAGCTTGGGTAGCGGGGCCTACGAGCAGTACTTC. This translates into CASSLGSGAYEQYF.

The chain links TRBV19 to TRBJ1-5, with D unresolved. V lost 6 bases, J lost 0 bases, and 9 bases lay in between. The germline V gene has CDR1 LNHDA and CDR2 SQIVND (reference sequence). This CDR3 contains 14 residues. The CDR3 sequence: CASSLDLSNQPQHF. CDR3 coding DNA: TGTGCCAGTAGCTTAGATCTTAGCAATCAGCCCCAGCATTTT.

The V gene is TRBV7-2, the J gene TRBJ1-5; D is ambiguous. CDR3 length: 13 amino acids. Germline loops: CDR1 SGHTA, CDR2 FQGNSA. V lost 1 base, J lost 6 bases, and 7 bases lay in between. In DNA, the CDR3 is TGTGCCAGCAGCTTAGGGAACAGTCAGCCCCAGCATTTT. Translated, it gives CASSLGNSQPQHF.

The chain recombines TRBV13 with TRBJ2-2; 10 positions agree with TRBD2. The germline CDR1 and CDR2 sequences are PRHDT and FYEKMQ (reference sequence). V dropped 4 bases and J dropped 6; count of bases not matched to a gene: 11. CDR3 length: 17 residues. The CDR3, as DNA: TGTGCCAGCAGCTCAATAAGGGAGCGGGAGGGCCCCGGGGAGCTGTTTTTT. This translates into CASSSIREREGPGELFF.

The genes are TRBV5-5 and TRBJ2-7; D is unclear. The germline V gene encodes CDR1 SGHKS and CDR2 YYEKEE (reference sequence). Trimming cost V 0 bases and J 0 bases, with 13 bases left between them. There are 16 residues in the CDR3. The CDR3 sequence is CASSLARDRASYEQYF. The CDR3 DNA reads TGTGCCAGCAGCTTGGCTCGAGACCGGGCCTCCTACGAGCAGTACTTC.

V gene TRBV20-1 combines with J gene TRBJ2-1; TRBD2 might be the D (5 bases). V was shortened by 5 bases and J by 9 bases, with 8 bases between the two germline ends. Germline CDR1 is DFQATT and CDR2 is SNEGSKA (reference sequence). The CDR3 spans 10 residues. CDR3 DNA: TGCAGTGCTGCGGAGGCTGAGCAGTTCTTC. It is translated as CSAAEAEQFF.

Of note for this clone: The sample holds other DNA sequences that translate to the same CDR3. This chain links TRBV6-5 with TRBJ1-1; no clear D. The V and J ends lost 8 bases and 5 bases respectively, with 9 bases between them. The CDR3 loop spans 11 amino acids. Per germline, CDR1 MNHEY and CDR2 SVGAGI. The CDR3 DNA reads TGTGCCAGCCGCGGCGGGACTGAAGCTTTCTTT. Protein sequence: CASRGGTEAFF.

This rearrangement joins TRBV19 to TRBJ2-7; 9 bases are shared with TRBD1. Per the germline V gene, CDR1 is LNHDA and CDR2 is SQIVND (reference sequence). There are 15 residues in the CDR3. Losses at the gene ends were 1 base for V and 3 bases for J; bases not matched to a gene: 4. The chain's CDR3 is CASSIVWDRDYEQYF. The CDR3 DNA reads TGTGCCAGTAGTATAGTATGGGACAGGGACTACGAGCAGTACTTC.

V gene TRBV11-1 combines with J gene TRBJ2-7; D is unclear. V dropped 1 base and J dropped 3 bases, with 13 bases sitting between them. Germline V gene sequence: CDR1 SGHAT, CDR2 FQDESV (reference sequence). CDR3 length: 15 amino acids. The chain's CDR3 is CASSLGTVEYYEQYF. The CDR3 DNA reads TGTGCCAGCAGCTTAGGGACGGTTGAGTACTACGAGCAGTACTTC.

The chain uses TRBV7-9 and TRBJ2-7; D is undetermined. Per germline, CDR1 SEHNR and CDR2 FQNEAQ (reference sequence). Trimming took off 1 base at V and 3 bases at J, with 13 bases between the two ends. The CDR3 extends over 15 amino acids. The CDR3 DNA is TGTGCCAGCAGCTTAGGGGTAGTTGGTAACTACGAGCAGTACTTC. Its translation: CASSLGVVGNYEQYF.

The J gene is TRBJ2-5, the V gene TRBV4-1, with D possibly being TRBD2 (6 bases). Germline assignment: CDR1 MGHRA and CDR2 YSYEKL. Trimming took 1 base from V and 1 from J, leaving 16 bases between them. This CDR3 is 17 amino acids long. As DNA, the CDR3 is TGCGCCAGCAGCCAAGGGTGGGGGGAAATTTCCCAAGAGACCCAGTACTTC. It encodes CASSQGWGEISQETQYF.

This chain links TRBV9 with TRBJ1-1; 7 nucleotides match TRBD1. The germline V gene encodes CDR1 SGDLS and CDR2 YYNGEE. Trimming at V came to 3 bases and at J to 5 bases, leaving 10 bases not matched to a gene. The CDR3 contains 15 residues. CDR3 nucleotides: TGTGCCAGCAGCGCCAGAGGGGGCTTGGGTACTGAAGCTTTCTTT. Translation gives CASSARGGLGTEAFF.

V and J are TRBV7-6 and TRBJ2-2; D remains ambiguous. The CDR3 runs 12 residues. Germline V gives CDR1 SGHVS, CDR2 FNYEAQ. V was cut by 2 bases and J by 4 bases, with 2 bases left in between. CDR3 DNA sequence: TGTGCCAGCAGCTTACCCACCGGGGAGCTGTTTTTT. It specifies CASSLPTGELFF.

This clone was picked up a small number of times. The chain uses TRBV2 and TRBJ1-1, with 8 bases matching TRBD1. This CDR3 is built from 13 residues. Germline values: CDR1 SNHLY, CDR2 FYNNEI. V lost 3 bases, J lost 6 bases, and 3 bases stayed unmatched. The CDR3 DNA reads TGTGCCAGCAGTGAGCCGACAGGGGCTGAAGCTTTCTTT. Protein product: CASSEPTGAEAFF.

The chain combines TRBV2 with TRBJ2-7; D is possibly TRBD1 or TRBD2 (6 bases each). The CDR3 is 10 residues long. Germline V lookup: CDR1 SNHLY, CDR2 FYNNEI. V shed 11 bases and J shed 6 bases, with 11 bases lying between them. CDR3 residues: CARGQSEQYF. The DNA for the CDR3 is TGTGCCCGGGGGCAGAGCGAGCAGTACTTC.

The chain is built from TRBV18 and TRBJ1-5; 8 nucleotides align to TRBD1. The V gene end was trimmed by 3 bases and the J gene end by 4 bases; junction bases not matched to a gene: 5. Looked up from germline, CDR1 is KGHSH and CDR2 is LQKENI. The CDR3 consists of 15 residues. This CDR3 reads CASSPSGTGNQPQHF. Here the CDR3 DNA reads TGTGCCAGCTCACCTTCCGGGACAGGAAATCAGCCCCAGCATTTT. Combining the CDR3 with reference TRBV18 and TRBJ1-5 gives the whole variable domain NAGVMQNPRHLVRRRGQEARLRCSPMKGHSHVYWYRQLPEEGLKFMVYLQKENIIDESGMPKERFSAEFPKEGPSILRIQQVVRGDSAAYFCASSPSGTGNQPQHFGDGTRLSIL.

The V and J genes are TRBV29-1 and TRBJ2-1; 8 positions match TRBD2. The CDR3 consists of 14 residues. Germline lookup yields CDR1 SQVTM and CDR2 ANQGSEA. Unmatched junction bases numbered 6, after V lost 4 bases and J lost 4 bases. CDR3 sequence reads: CSVVPGGLYNEQFF. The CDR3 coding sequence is TGCAGCGTTGTCCCGGGAGGGCTATACAATGAGCAGTTCTTC.

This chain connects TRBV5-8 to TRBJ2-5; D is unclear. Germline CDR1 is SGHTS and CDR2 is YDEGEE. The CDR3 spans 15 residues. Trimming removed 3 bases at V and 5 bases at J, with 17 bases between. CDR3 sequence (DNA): TGTGCCAGCAGCTCCCCGGTGCTATTTGTGGAGACCCAGTACTTC. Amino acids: CASSSPVLFVETQYF.

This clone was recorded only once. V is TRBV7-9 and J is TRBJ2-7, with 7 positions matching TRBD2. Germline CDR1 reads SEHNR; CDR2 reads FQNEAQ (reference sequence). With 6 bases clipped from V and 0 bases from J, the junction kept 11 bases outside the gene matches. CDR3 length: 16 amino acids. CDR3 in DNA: TGTGCCAGCAGGGCCCCAGCGGGACCGAACTCCTACGAGCAGTACTTC. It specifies CASRAPAGPNSYEQYF. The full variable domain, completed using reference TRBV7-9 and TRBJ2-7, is DTGVSQNPRHKITKRGQNVTFRCDPISEHNRLYWYRQTLGQGPEFLTYFQNEAQLEKSRLLSDRFSAERPKGSFSTLEIQRTEQGDSAMYLCASRAPAGPNSYEQYFGPGTRLTVT.

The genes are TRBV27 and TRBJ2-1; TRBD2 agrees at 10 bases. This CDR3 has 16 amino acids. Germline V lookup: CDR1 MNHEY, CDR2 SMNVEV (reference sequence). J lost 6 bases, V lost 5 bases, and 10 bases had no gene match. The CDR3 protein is CASSPRPGLATNEQFF. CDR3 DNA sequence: TGTGCCAGCAGTCCTAGACCGGGACTAGCGACCAATGAGCAGTTCTTC.

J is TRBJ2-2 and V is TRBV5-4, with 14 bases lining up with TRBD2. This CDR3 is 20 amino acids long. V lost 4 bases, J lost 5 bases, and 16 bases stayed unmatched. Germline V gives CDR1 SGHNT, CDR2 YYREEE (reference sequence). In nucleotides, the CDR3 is TGTGCCAGCAGCAGGGGACTAGCGGGAGCCCCGAATATAGCTACCGGGGAGCTGTTTTTT. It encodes CASSRGLAGAPNIATGELFF.

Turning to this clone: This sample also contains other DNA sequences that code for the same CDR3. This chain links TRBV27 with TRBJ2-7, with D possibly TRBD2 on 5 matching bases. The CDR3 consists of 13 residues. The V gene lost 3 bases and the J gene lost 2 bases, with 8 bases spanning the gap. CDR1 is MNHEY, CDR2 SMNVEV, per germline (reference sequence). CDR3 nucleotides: TGTGCCAGCAGTTTGTCTAGCACCTACGAGCAGTACTTC. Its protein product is CASSLSSTYEQYF.

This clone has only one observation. CDR3 protein: CASSFLRLAVYNEQFF. In DNA, the CDR3 is TGTGCCAGCAGTTTCTTAAGGCTAGCGGTCTACAATGAGCAGTTCTTC. The chain combines TRBV28 with TRBJ2-1; TRBD2 agrees at 7 bases. V was pared by 3 bases and J by 3 bases, with 8 bases of the junction left unmatched. Germline V CDR1 and CDR2: MDHEN, SYDVKM. This CDR3 is built from 16 residues. The whole variable domain, filled in from reference TRBV28 and TRBJ2-1, reads DVKVTQSSRYLVKRTGEKVFLECVQDMDHENMFWYRQDPGLGLRLIYFSYDVKMKEKGDIPEGYSVSREKKERFSLILESASTNQTSMYLCASSFLRLAVYNEQFFGPGTRLTVL.

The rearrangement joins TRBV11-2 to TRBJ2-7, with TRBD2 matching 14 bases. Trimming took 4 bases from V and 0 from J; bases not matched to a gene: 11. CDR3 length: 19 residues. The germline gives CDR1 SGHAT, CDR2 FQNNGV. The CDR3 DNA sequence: TGTGCCAGCAGCTCACCACTGACTAGCGGGAGGGCCCCCTCCTACGAGCAGTACTTC. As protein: CASSSPLTSGRAPSYEQYF.

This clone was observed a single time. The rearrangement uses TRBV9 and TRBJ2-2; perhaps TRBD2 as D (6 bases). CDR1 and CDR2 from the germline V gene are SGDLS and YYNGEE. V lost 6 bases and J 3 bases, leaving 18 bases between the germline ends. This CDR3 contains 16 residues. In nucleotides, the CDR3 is TGTGCCAGCACCCCTACGCGGGGCGCGTACACCGGGGAGCTGTTTTTT. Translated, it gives CASTPTRGAYTGELFF.

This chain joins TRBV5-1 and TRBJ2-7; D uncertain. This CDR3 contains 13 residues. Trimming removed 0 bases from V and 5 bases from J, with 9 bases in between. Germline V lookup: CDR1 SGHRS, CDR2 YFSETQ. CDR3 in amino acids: CASSLVPDDEQYF. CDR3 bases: TGCGCCAGCAGCTTGGTGCCTGACGACGAGCAGTACTTC.

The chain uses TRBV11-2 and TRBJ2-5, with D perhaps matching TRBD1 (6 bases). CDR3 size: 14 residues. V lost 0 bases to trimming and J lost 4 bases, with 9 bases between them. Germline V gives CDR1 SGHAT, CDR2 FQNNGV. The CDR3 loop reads CASSLDTGIETQYF. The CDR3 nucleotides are TGTGCCAGCAGCTTAGATACAGGGATAGAGACCCAGTACTTC.

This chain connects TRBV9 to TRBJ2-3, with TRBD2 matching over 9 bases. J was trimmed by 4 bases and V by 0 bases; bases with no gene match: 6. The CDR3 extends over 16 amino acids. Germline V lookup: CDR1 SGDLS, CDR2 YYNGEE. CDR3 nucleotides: TGTGCCAGCAGCGTAGCTATAGCGGGGGCAGCAGATACGCAGTATTTT. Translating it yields CASSVAIAGAADTQYF.

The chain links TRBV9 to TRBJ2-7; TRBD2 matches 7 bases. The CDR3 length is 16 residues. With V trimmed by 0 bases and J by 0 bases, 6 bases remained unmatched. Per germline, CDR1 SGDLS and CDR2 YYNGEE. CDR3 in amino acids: CASSVAGGSSSYEQYF. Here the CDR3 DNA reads TGTGCCAGCAGCGTAGCGGGGGGTTCGAGCTCCTACGAGCAGTACTTC.

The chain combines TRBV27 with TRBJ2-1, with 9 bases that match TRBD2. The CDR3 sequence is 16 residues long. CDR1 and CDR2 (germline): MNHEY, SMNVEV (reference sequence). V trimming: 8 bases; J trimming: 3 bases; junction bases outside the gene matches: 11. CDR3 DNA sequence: TGTGCCAGCCGGAGGGTAGCGGGAGCGGGCTACAATGAGCAGTTCTTC. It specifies CASRRVAGAGYNEQFF.

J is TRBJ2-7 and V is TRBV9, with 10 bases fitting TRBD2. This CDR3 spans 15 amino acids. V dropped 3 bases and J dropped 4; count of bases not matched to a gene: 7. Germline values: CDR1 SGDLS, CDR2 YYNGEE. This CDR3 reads CASSAYSGRNYEQYF. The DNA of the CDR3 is TGTGCCAGCAGCGCTTATAGCGGGAGGAATTACGAGCAGTACTTC. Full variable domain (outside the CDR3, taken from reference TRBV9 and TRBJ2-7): DSGVTQTPKHLITATGQRVTLRCSPRSGDLSVYWYQQSLDQGLQFLIQYYNGEERAKGNILERFSAQQFPDLHSELNLSSLELGDSALYFCASSAYSGRNYEQYFGPGTRLTVT.